This T cell receptor beta chain was recorded in a study of CD8 T cells in Susac syndrome. V was pared by 0 bases and J by 1 base, with 7 bases between. Germline loops: CDR1 SEHNR, CDR2 FQNEAQ (reference sequence). The CDR3 totals 15 residues. It was with random hexamers that roughly 0.45 to 1 ug RNA was reverse transcribed. Amplification of TCR beta CDR3 used immunoSEQ multiplex PCR across 54 Vbeta and 13 Jbeta. TCRdb ran MiXCR on the immunoSEQ multiplex PCR reads and lists one entry per CDR3 protein. The sample has some 300,000 distinct CDR3 sequences, over 75% seen once. In its sample, this clonotype was seen once.

What was sequenced was CD8+ T cells from PBMCs. The receptor was derived from a human donor with multiple sclerosis. The chain has TRBV7-9 and TRBJ1-5; D remains ambiguous. The CDR3 DNA reads as TGTGCCAGCAGCTTAGCGGCGGGAAGCAATCAGCCCCAGCATTTT. This codes for CASSLAAGSNQPQHF. Supplemented by reference TRBV7-9 and TRBJ1-5, the full variable domain reads DTGVSQNPRHKITKRGQNVTFRCDPISEHNRLYWYRQTLGQGPEFLTYFQNEAQLEKSRLLSDRFSAERPKGSFSTLEIQRTEQGDSAMYLCASSLAAGSNQPQHFGDGTRLSIL.